These 20 T cell receptor beta chains were sequenced from one sample in a study of graft-versus-host responses after intestinal transplantation. The protocol was immunoSEQ multiplex PCR, while the TCRdb copy is restricted to in-frame clones and leaves out a portion. The table has about 38,000 clones, 94% seen once; the top ten hold 0.22%. Their antigen targets remain unknown. Material: unstimulated CD4+ T cells sorted from spleen or lymph node cells, obtained before transplant. The receptors were sampled from a human donor who was the organ donor for an intestinal transplant.

This chain uses TRBV10-2 with TRBJ2-7; 12 bases line up with TRBD2. J gave up 3 bases and V 0 bases, and 3 bases lay outside the gene matches. This CDR3 comprises 16 residues. Germline-derived CDR1 and CDR2 are WSHSY and SAAADI. Written as DNA, the CDR3 is TGCGCCAGCAGTGAGTCAGGGACTAGCGGGCACTACGAGCAGTACTTC. This translates into CASSESGTSGHYEQYF.

V gene TRBV5-1 combines with J gene TRBJ2-7, with 10 positions matching TRBD1. The CDR3 has 15 residues. Trimming took 3 bases from V and 0 from J; bases not matched to a gene: 3. Germline V gene sequence: CDR1 SGHRS, CDR2 YFSETQ. The CDR3 reads CASSSGQGSSYEQYF. Here the CDR3 DNA reads TGCGCCAGCAGCTCGGGACAGGGGAGCTCCTACGAGCAGTACTTC.

The chain combines TRBV4-1 with TRBJ2-1; TRBD2 matches at 14 bases. The CDR3 has 20 amino acids. Trimming removed 0 bases from V and 0 bases from J; junction bases left unmatched: 7. In germline, CDR1 is MGHRA, CDR2 YSYEKL. This CDR3 is CASSQERLAGGLSSYNEQFF. DNA for the CDR3: TGCGCCAGCAGCCAAGAGAGACTAGCGGGGGGGCTAAGCTCCTACAATGAGCAGTTCTTC.

This rearrangement joins TRBV4-1 to TRBJ2-3; TRBD1 might be the D (6 bases). Between the trimmed V and J ends, which lost 1 base and 4 bases, there was a span of 18 bases. There are 17 residues in the CDR3. In germline, CDR1 is MGHRA, CDR2 YSYEKL. The CDR3 is CASSQAETGSFPDTQYF. CDR3 nucleotide sequence: TGCGCCAGCAGCCAAGCAGAAACAGGGTCTTTTCCAGATACGCAGTATTTT.

In its sample, this clone was seen once. CDR3 coding DNA: TGTGCCACCAGCAGAGAATTCCATCGGGGATCCTCTGGAAACACCATATATTTT. This gives the protein CATSREFHRGSSGNTIYF. The chain joins TRBV15 to TRBJ1-3; D unresolved. CDR1 is LNHNV, CDR2 YYDKDF, per germline (reference sequence). V gave up 0 bases and J gave up 0 bases, with 15 bases separating them. The CDR3 is 18 residues long.

The chain carries TRBV11-2 and TRBJ2-5; TRBD2 matches at 13 bases. This CDR3 has 15 amino acids. V shed 4 bases and J 5 bases; nucleotides not matched to a gene: 4. Germline loops: CDR1 SGHAT, CDR2 FQNNGV. Here the CDR3 reads CASSSGLAGRETQYF. The DNA of the CDR3 is TGTGCCAGCAGCTCGGGACTAGCGGGGAGGGAGACCCAGTACTTC. Using reference TRBV11-2 and TRBJ2-5 for the parts outside the CDR3, the full variable domain is EAGVAQSPRYKIIEKRQSVAFWCNPISGHATLYWYQQILGQGPKLLIQFQNNGVVDDSQLPKDRFSAERLKGVDSTLKIQPAKLEDSAVYLCASSSGLAGRETQYFGPGTRLLVL.

The chain couples TRBV27 to TRBJ1-6; D is uncertain. V lost 3 bases, J lost 10 bases, and 10 bases lay in between. This CDR3 region has 13 residues. CDR1 and CDR2 from the germline V gene are MNHEY and SMNVEV (reference sequence). CDR3 in amino acids: CASSFEGWSPLHF. The CDR3 DNA reads TGTGCCAGCAGTTTTGAGGGTTGGTCACCCCTCCACTTT.

V usage is TRBV9 and J usage is TRBJ2-1; 10 bases align to TRBD2. Trimming at V came to 0 bases and at J to 4 bases, leaving 1 base not matched to a gene. This CDR3 is 15 amino acids long. From germline, CDR1 is SGDLS and CDR2 YYNGEE. The CDR3 sequence: CASSVELAGYNEQFF. The DNA for the CDR3 is TGTGCCAGCAGCGTAGAACTAGCGGGGTACAATGAGCAGTTCTTC.

V gene TRBV15 combines with J gene TRBJ2-5; TRBD1 agrees at 9 bases. Germline loops: CDR1 LNHNV, CDR2 YYDKDF (reference sequence). Unmatched junction bases numbered 9, after V lost 1 base and J lost 6 bases. This CDR3 comprises 16 residues. The chain's CDR3 is CATSRGPIGTGKTQYF. CDR3 nucleotides: TGTGCCACCAGCAGAGGCCCAATCGGGACAGGGAAGACCCAGTACTTC. The full variable domain, rest sourced from reference TRBV15 and TRBJ2-5, is DAMVIQNPRYQVTQFGKPVTLSCSQTLNHNVMYWYQQKSSQAPKLLFHYYDKDFNNEADTPDNFQSRRPNTSFCFLDIRSPGLGDTAMYLCATSRGPIGTGKTQYFGPGTRLLVL.

The chain couples TRBV4-1 to TRBJ1-6; D possibly corresponds to TRBD1 (5 bases). CDR1 MGHRA and CDR2 YSYEKL come from the germline V gene. The CDR3 has 17 residues. V dropped 2 bases and J dropped 5 bases, with 16 bases sitting between them. The CDR3 sequence: CASSQLGGRRNNSPLHF. The CDR3 DNA reads TGCGCCAGCAGCCAATTGGGGGGTAGAAGGAATAATTCACCCCTCCACTTT.

The rearrangement joins TRBV7-8 to TRBJ2-3; D is ambiguous. The CDR3 loop spans 15 amino acids. The V gene lost 3 bases and the J gene lost 0 bases, with 10 bases spanning the gap. Germline CDR1 SGHVS, CDR2 FQNEAQ. CDR3 protein: CASSFARSSTDTQYF. For the CDR3, the DNA is TGTGCCAGCAGCTTTGCGAGATCTAGCACAGATACGCAGTATTTT.

This clone was detected only once. The chain uses TRBV7-2 and TRBJ2-3, with D hard to call. V lost 1 base and J 3 bases, leaving 8 bases between the germline ends. There are 14 residues in the CDR3. The germline gives CDR1 SGHTA, CDR2 FQGNSA. As DNA, the CDR3 is TGTGCCAGCAGCTTAGGGTCCGGAACAGATACGCAGTATTTT. Protein sequence: CASSLGSGTDTQYF.

The J gene is TRBJ1-5, the V gene TRBV6-5; no reliable D call. V gave up 3 bases and J gave up 6 bases, with 12 bases separating them. CDR3 length: 14 residues. CDR1 is MNHEY and CDR2 is SVGAGI in the germline V gene. The CDR3 is CASSYRGHGQPQHF. DNA of the CDR3: TGTGCCAGCAGTTATAGAGGCCATGGTCAGCCCCAGCATTTT.

This chain joins TRBV4-1 and TRBJ2-5, with D possibly TRBD2 on 7 matching bases. Per the germline V gene, CDR1 is MGHRA and CDR2 is YSYEKL. V gave up 4 bases and J gave up 1 base, with 13 bases separating them. This CDR3 is 15 amino acids long. CDR3 coding DNA: TGCGCCAGCAGCCTCAGTAGGGGGGGCCAAGAGACCCAGTACTTC. Its protein product is CASSLSRGGQETQYF.

The J gene is TRBJ1-1, the V gene TRBV6-6, with TRBD1 identical over 7 bases. This CDR3 comprises 14 residues. CDR1 MNHNY and CDR2 SVGAGI come from the germline V gene (reference sequence). Trimming at V came to 6 bases and at J to 3 bases, leaving 7 bases not matched to a gene. CDR3 sequence reads: CASSMDRFYTEAFF. The CDR3 DNA sequence: TGTGCCAGCAGCATGGACAGGTTCTACACTGAAGCTTTCTTT.

V gene TRBV5-6 combines with J gene TRBJ1-1; TRBD1 aligns across 8 bases. With V trimmed by 0 bases and J by 2 bases, 3 bases remained unmatched. The V gene's germline CDR1 is SGHDT and CDR2 YYEEEE. The CDR3 is 15 residues long. DNA of the CDR3: TGTGCCAGCAGCTTGGAAGGGACAGGCAACACTGAAGCTTTCTTT. Amino acid sequence: CASSLEGTGNTEAFF.

This sequence joins TRBV5-1 and TRBJ2-1; 9 nucleotides match TRBD1. This CDR3 has 15 residues. Germline V gene sequence: CDR1 SGHRS, CDR2 YFSETQ. Trimming at V came to 4 bases and at J to 5 bases, leaving 7 bases not matched to a gene. CDR3: CASSPGQGTHNEQFF. The CDR3 DNA is TGCGCCAGCAGCCCCGGACAGGGGACTCACAATGAGCAGTTCTTC.

V gene TRBV5-1 combines with J gene TRBJ2-3, with TRBD2 matching over 8 bases. Germline V gene data show CDR1 as SGHRS and CDR2 as YFSETQ. With 2 bases clipped from V and 4 bases from J, the junction kept 6 bases outside the gene matches. CDR3 length equals 15 residues. The CDR3, as DNA: TGCGCCAGCAGCTTCAGCGGGGGAGTACCAGATACGCAGTATTTT. Translation gives CASSFSGGVPDTQYF.

This rearrangement joins TRBV5-6 to TRBJ2-5, with D perhaps TRBD1 or TRBD2 (6 bases each). Germline CDR1 SGHDT, CDR2 YYEEEE. V was clipped by 0 bases and J by 0 bases, with 12 bases between them. The CDR3 runs 16 residues. CDR3 protein: CASSLDGGPYQETQYF. CDR3 bases: TGTGCCAGCAGCTTGGACGGGGGCCCGTACCAAGAGACCCAGTACTTC.

This rearrangement joins TRBV6-5 to TRBJ1-2; 8 bases match TRBD1. Germline CDR1 is MNHEY and CDR2 is SVGAGI. The V segment lost 5 bases and the J segment 7 bases; nucleotides outside the gene matches: 0. The CDR3 loop spans 11 amino acids. The CDR3 sequence is CASSDRGGYTF. CDR3 bases: TGTGCCAGCAGTGACAGGGGTGGCTACACCTTC.